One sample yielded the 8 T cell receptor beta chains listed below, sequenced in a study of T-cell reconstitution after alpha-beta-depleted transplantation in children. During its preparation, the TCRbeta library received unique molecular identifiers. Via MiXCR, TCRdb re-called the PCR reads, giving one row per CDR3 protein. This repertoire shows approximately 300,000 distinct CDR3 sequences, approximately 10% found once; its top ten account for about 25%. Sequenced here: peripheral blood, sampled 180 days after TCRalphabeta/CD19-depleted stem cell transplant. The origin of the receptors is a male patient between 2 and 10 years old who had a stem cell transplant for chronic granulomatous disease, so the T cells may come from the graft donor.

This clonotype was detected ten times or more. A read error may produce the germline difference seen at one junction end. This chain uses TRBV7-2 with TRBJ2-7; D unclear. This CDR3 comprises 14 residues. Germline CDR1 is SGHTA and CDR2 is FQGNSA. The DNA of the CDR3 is TGTGCCAGCAGCTTAGAGTTCCCCCCCTCCCCGGGTTGCTTC. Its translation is CASSLEFPPSPGCF.

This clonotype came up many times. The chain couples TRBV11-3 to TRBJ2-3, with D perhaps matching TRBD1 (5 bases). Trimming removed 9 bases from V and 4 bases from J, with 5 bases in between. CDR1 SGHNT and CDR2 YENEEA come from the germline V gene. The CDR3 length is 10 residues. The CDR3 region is CARGPDTQYF. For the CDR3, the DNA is TGTGCCAGGGGGCCAGATACGCAGTATTTT.

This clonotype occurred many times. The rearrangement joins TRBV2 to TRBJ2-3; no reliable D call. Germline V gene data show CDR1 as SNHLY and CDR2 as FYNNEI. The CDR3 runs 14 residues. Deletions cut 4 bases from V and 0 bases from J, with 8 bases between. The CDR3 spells CASSVYVSTDTQYF. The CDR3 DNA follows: TGTGCCAGCAGTGTGTATGTTAGCACAGATACGCAGTATTTT.

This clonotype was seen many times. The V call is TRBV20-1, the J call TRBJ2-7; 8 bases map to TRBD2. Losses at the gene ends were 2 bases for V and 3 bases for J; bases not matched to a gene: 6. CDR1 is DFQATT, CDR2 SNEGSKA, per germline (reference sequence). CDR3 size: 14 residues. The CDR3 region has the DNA TGCAGTGCTAGACCCGGGGGGGAGGGCTACGAGCAGTACTTC. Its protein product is CSARPGGEGYEQYF.

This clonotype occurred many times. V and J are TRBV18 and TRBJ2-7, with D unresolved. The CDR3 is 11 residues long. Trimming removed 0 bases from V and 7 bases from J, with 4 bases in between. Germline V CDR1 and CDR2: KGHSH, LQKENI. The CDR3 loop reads CASSPPREQYF. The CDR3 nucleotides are TGTGCCAGCTCACCACCGAGGGAGCAGTACTTC. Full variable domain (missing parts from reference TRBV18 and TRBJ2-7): NAGVMQNPRHLVRRRGQEARLRCSPMKGHSHVYWYRQLPEEGLKFMVYLQKENIIDESGMPKERFSAEFPKEGPSILRIQQVVRGDSAAYFCASSPPREQYFGPGTRLTVT.

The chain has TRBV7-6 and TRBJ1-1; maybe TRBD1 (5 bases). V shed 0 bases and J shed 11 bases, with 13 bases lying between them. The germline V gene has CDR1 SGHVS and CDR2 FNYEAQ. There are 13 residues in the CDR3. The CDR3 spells CASSLAGGEKAFF. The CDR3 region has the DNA TGTGCCAGCAGCTTAGCGGGGGGGGAAAAGGCTTTCTTT.

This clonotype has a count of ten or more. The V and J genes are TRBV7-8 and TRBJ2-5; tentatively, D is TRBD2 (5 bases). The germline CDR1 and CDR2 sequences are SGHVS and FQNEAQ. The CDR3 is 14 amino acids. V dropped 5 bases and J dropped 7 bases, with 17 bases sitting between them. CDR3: CASSTRGPRGTQYF. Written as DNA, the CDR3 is TGTGCCAGCAGCACTAGAGGGCCCCGAGGGACCCAGTACTTC. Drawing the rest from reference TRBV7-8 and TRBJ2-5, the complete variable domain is GAGVSQSPRYKVAKRGQDVALRCDPISGHVSLFWYQQALGQGPEFLTYFQNEAQLDKSGLPSDRFFAERPEGSVSTLKIQRTQQEDSAVYLCASSTRGPRGTQYFGPGTRLLVL.

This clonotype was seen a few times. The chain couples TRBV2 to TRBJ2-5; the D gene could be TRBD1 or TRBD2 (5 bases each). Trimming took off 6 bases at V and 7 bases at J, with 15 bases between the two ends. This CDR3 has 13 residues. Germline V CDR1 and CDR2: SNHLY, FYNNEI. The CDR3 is CASRGTTGGTQYF. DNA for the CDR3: TGTGCCAGCAGGGGGACCACGGGCGGGACCCAGTACTTC.